This passage covers 23 T cell receptor beta chains from one sample sequenced in a study of shared T cell receptors in the human thymus. Clones were sequenced by immunoSEQ multiplex PCR, and TCRdb holds only the in-frame ones, with some missing. This table has approximately 730,000 clones, 70% to 90% appearing once. These same data were also listed under a study on human thymus T cells.

Sequenced material: thymocytes. Source of these receptors: a girl under two years old with a congenital heart defect.

V usage is TRBV11-2 and J usage is TRBJ1-5, with D maybe TRBD1 (6 bases). V was shortened by 3 bases and J by 0 bases, with 12 bases between the two germline ends. The CDR3 is made up of 16 amino acids. Germline V gene data show CDR1 as SGHAT and CDR2 as FQNNGV. The CDR3 nucleotides are TGTGCCAGCAGCTTGGGGAGGGGGGTTAGCAATCAGCCCCAGCATTTT. This gives the protein CASSLGRGVSNQPQHF. Full variable domain (missing parts from reference TRBV11-2 and TRBJ1-5): EAGVAQSPRYKIIEKRQSVAFWCNPISGHATLYWYQQILGQGPKLLIQFQNNGVVDDSQLPKDRFSAERLKGVDSTLKIQPAKLEDSAVYLCASSLGRGVSNQPQHFGDGTRLSIL.

This chain links TRBV7-3 with TRBJ1-2; D remains ambiguous. This CDR3 has 13 residues. V gave up 5 bases and J gave up 13 bases, with 20 bases separating them. Germline V gene lookup returns CDR1 SGHTA and CDR2 FQGTGA. CDR3 residues: CASSQISMDLLTF. The CDR3 nucleotides read TGTGCCAGCAGCCAGATTAGTATGGACTTGCTCACCTTC.

The J gene is TRBJ1-1, the V gene TRBV6-1; D is perhaps TRBD1 (6 bases). V lost 4 bases, J lost 6 bases, and 21 bases lay in between. CDR1 MNHNS and CDR2 SASEGT come from the germline V gene. CDR3 length: 16 residues. This chain's CDR3 is CASSARTVRGAAEAFF. The CDR3 coding sequence is TGTGCCAGCAGTGCCCGGACAGTTCGAGGAGCGGCTGAAGCTTTCTTT.

The J gene is TRBJ1-1, the V gene TRBV19, with D perhaps matching TRBD1 (5 bases). V lost 6 bases and J 0 bases, leaving 17 bases between the germline ends. The CDR3 totals 16 residues. Germline V gene sequence: CDR1 LNHDA, CDR2 SQIVND (reference sequence). The CDR3 DNA is TGTGCCAGTAGGAGGCCTACAGGATTAATGAACACTGAAGCTTTCTTT. This translates into CASRRPTGLMNTEAFF.

The V call is TRBV9, the J call TRBJ2-7; D is unresolved. The CDR3 covers 15 residues. Germline V lookup: CDR1 SGDLS, CDR2 YYNGEE. Trimming removed 0 bases from V and 3 bases from J, with 13 bases in between. Here the CDR3 DNA reads TGTGCCAGCAGCGTAGGGTCGGTGCCAAACTACGAGCAGTACTTC. This translates into CASSVGSVPNYEQYF. Variable domain in full (rest from reference TRBV9 and TRBJ2-7): DSGVTQTPKHLITATGQRVTLRCSPRSGDLSVYWYQQSLDQGLQFLIQYYNGEERAKGNILERFSAQQFPDLHSELNLSSLELGDSALYFCASSVGSVPNYEQYFGPGTRLTVT.

V and J are TRBV6-6 and TRBJ1-6; 7 bases are a match to TRBD1. Per the germline V gene, CDR1 is MNHNY and CDR2 is SVGAGI (reference sequence). V was clipped by 2 bases and J by 7 bases; unmatched bases: 8. This CDR3 spans 16 amino acids. The CDR3 region is CASSYVGSGGNSPLHF. For the CDR3, the DNA is TGTGCCAGCAGTTACGTTGGGTCAGGGGGGAATTCACCCCTCCACTTT.

This chain uses TRBV28 with TRBJ2-3; D possibly corresponds to TRBD1 (5 bases). This CDR3 contains 12 residues. Looked up from germline, CDR1 is MDHEN and CDR2 is SYDVKM. V shed 5 bases and J shed 5 bases, with 8 bases lying between them. In DNA form, the CDR3 reads TGTGCCAGCAGTCCTGACAGAGATACGCAGTATTTT. It encodes CASSPDRDTQYF.

Worth noting for this clone: Other DNA variants within this sample encode the same CDR3. CDR3 loop: CASSLGLADYNEQFF. CDR3 nucleotides: TGCGCCAGCAGCTTGGGACTAGCGGATTACAATGAGCAGTTCTTC. J is TRBJ2-1 and V is TRBV5-1; 9 bases are a match to TRBD2. Unmatched junction bases numbered 2, after V lost 0 bases and J lost 4 bases. The CDR3 contains 15 residues. CDR1 and CDR2 from the germline V gene are SGHRS and YFSETQ.

The CDR3 DNA reads TGTGCCAGCAGTTCGCCCCGGGACAGGGGTACCTACGAGCAGTACTTC. It translates to CASSSPRDRGTYEQYF. This chain links TRBV6-5 with TRBJ2-7, with 10 bases aligning to TRBD1. Trimming cost V 4 bases and J 2 bases; bases outside gene matches: 8. This CDR3 has 16 residues. CDR1 is MNHEY, CDR2 SVGAGI, per germline.

As DNA, the CDR3 is TGTGCCAGCAGCCCAGGCCACGAAGAGGGACTAGCGGGGGCCGCGTACCAAGAGACCCAGTACTTC. Translating it yields CASSPGHEEGLAGAAYQETQYF. V gene TRBV7-8 combines with J gene TRBJ2-5; TRBD2 agrees at 14 bases. The trim removed 5 bases at V and 0 bases at J, leaving 20 bases unmatched. The CDR3 loop spans 22 amino acids. Germline CDR1 reads SGHVS; CDR2 reads FQNEAQ.

This chain's CDR3 is CASSPGLAGTSTDTQYF. As DNA, the CDR3 is TGTGCCAGCAGCCCCGGACTAGCGGGGACAAGCACAGATACGCAGTATTTT. The chain is built from TRBV14 and TRBJ2-3, with 12 bases fitting TRBD2. Germline V gene data show CDR1 as SGHDN and CDR2 as FVKESK. This CDR3 is built from 17 residues. Trimming removed 4 bases from V and 0 bases from J; junction bases left unmatched: 5.

J is TRBJ2-1 and V is TRBV9, with 10 bases that match TRBD2. The CDR3 loop spans 19 amino acids. Germline loops: CDR1 SGDLS, CDR2 YYNGEE. V shed 4 bases, J shed 0 bases, and the junction held 13 bases outside the gene matches. The CDR3 loop is CASSSRGLAEPSSYNEQFF. CDR3 bases: TGTGCCAGCAGCTCCCGTGGACTAGCGGAACCTAGCTCCTACAATGAGCAGTTCTTC.

The V call is TRBV11-2, the J call TRBJ1-2; a possible D gene is TRBD1 (6 bases). Germline CDR1 SGHAT, CDR2 FQNNGV. The CDR3 extends over 17 amino acids. The V and J ends lost 3 bases and 1 base respectively, with 18 bases between them. The CDR3 spells CASSFQPNRDDNYGYTF. As DNA, the CDR3 is TGTGCCAGCAGCTTTCAACCTAACAGGGATGATAACTATGGCTACACCTTC.

This clone turned up a few times. The chain uses TRBV9 and TRBJ1-2, with 8 bases lining up with TRBD1. Germline CDR1 and CDR2: SGDLS and YYNGEE. CDR3 length: 18 amino acids. V gave up 5 bases and J gave up 4 bases; unmatched junction bases: 19. DNA of the CDR3: TGTGCCAGCAGAAATACCGGGGTCACCCAGGGGGCTTCCTATGGCTACACCTTC. Residues: CASRNTGVTQGASYGYTF.

In this sample, this clone turned up a few times. The V call is TRBV5-1, the J call TRBJ2-6; D ambiguous. Germline V gene lookup returns CDR1 SGHRS and CDR2 YFSETQ. The CDR3 is made up of 17 amino acids. V was trimmed by 0 bases and J by 0 bases, leaving 10 bases between them. DNA for the CDR3: TGCGCCAGCAGCTTGGCCACAGTAATCTCTGGGGCCAACGTCCTGACTTTC. Translating it yields CASSLATVISGANVLTF.

The chain carries TRBV2 and TRBJ2-5; 7 nucleotides align to TRBD1. Trimming cost V 8 bases and J 10 bases; bases outside gene matches: 22. The CDR3 is 16 amino acids. CDR1 SNHLY and CDR2 FYNNEI come from the germline V gene. The CDR3 coding sequence is TGTGCCAGCGTTAGCGTGACAGGGCGCCTTCAAGAAGGCCAGTACTTC. Translation: CASVSVTGRLQEGQYF. Supplemented by reference TRBV2 and TRBJ2-5, the full variable domain reads EPEVTQTPSHQVTQMGQEVILRCVPISNHLYFYWYRQILGQKVEFLVSFYNNEISEKSEIFDDQFSVERPDGSNFTLKIRSTKLEDSAMYFCASVSVTGRLQEGQYFGPGTRLLVL.

This sequence joins TRBV11-2 and TRBJ1-2; D not certain. This CDR3 comprises 15 residues. CDR1 and CDR2 (germline): SGHAT, FQNNGV. The V end was cut by 5 bases, the J end by 0 bases, with 13 bases between. The CDR3 loop reads CASSPIAQTNYGYTF. The CDR3 DNA is TGTGCCAGCAGCCCCATCGCACAGACTAACTATGGCTACACCTTC.

This sequence joins TRBV6-1 and TRBJ1-3, with unresolved D. Trimming stripped 1 base from V and 0 bases from J, with 28 bases between. This CDR3 has 22 amino acids. Germline V CDR1 and CDR2: MNHNS, SASEGT. DNA of the CDR3: TGTGCCAGCAGTGAAGGTATAGGGATCACCTCAGCGGAGGCCCACTCTGGAAACACCATATATTTT. Residues: CASSEGIGITSAEAHSGNTIYF.

This clone appeared once. V and J are TRBV11-2 and TRBJ2-7, with 10 bases matching TRBD1. With V trimmed by 5 bases and J by 2 bases, 3 bases remained unmatched. CDR3 length: 14 residues. CDR1 and CDR2 from the germline V gene are SGHAT and FQNNGV. The CDR3 sequence: CASSQDRGPYEQYF. CDR3 nucleotides: TGTGCCAGCAGCCAAGACAGGGGGCCCTACGAGCAGTACTTC.

The rearrangement uses TRBV5-1 and TRBJ2-1; 7 nucleotides line up with TRBD2. This CDR3 has 17 residues. Germline V lookup: CDR1 SGHRS, CDR2 YFSETQ. The trim removed 1 base at V and 2 bases at J, leaving 9 bases unmatched. Here the CDR3 DNA reads TGCGCCAGCAGCTTGCCCATCCTAGCGGCCCCCTACAATGAGCAGTTCTTC. This translates into CASSLPILAAPYNEQFF. The full variable domain, rest sourced from reference TRBV5-1 and TRBJ2-1, is KAGVTQTPRYLIKTRGQQVTLSCSPISGHRSVSWYQQTPGQGLQFLFEYFSETQRNKGNFPGRFSGRQFSNSRSEMNVSTLELGDSALYLCASSLPILAAPYNEQFFGPGTRLTVL.

The chain has TRBV9 and TRBJ2-7, with D perhaps matching TRBD1 (6 bases). CDR3 length: 19 residues. Per the germline V gene, CDR1 is SGDLS and CDR2 is YYNGEE. Deletions cut 2 bases from V and 3 bases from J, with 27 bases between. CDR3 sequence (DNA): TGTGCCAGCAGCGTCGGGCCAGGCCAGGGGCTAACCCCAATCTACGAGCAGTACTTC. Protein product: CASSVGPGQGLTPIYEQYF.

This chain links TRBV19 with TRBJ1-2; the match to TRBD1 covers 8 bases. The CDR3 is made up of 13 amino acids. Germline V lookup: CDR1 LNHDA, CDR2 SQIVND (reference sequence). After removal of 9 bases from V and 6 bases from J, the junction contained 9 bases not matched to a gene. The CDR3 DNA is TGTGCCAGCTATTTGGACAGGGAGAATGGCTACACCTTC. Translation gives CASYLDRENGYTF.

This sequence joins TRBV5-4 and TRBJ2-5; 8 bases agree with TRBD1. Germline trimming cut 3 bases from V and 1 base from J; bases unmatched to any gene: 11. Germline V CDR1 and CDR2: SGHNT, YYREEE (reference sequence). This CDR3 has 17 amino acids. Here the CDR3 reads CASSCDRGASPQETQYF. The CDR3 DNA reads TGTGCCAGCAGCTGTGACAGGGGCGCCTCGCCCCAAGAGACCCAGTACTTC.